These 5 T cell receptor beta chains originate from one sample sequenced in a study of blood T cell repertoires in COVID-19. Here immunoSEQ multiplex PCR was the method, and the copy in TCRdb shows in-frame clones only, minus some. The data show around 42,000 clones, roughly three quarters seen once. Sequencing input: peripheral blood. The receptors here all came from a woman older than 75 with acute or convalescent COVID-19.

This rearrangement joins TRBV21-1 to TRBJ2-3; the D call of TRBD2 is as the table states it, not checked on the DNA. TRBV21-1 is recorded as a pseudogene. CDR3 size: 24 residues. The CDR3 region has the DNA TGTGCCAGCAGCAAGGAGGGACTAGCGGAGCCATCGGAGTATGTACGCCTAAGGACAGATACGCAGTATTTT. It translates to CASSKEGLAEPSEYVRLRTDTQYF.

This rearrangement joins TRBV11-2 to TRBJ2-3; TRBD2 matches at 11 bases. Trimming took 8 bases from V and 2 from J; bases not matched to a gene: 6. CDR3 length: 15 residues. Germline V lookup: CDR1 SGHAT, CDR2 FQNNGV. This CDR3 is CASAPGLADTDTQYF. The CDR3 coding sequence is TGTGCCAGCGCTCCGGGACTAGCGGACACAGATACGCAGTATTTT. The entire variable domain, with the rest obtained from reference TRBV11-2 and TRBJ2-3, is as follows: EAGVAQSPRYKIIEKRQSVAFWCNPISGHATLYWYQQILGQGPKLLIQFQNNGVVDDSQLPKDRFSAERLKGVDSTLKIQPAKLEDSAVYLCASAPGLADTDTQYFGPGTRLTVL.

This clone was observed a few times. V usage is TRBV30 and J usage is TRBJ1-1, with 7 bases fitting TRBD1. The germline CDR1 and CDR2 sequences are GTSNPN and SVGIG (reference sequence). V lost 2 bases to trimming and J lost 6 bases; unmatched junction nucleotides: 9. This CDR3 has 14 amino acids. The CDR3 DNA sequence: TGTGCCTGGAGTCGTTCAGGGGGGCGGGCTGAAGCTTTCTTT. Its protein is CAWSRSGGRAEAFF.

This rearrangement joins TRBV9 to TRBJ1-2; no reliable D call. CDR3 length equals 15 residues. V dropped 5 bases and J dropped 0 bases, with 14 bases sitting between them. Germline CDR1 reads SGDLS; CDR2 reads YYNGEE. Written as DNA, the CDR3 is TGTGCCAGCAGGACCCCGGGAGCTTCTAACTATGGCTACACCTTC. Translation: CASRTPGASNYGYTF. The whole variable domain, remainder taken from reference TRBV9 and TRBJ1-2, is DSGVTQTPKHLITATGQRVTLRCSPRSGDLSVYWYQQSLDQGLQFLIQYYNGEERAKGNILERFSAQQFPDLHSELNLSSLELGDSALYFCASRTPGASNYGYTFGSGTRLTVV.

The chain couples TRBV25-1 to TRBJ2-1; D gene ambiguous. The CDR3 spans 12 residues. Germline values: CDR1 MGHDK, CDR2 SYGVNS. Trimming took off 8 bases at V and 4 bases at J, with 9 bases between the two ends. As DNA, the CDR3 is TGTGCCAGCGGCAGAATGTACAATGAGCAGTTCTTC. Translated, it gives CASGRMYNEQFF.